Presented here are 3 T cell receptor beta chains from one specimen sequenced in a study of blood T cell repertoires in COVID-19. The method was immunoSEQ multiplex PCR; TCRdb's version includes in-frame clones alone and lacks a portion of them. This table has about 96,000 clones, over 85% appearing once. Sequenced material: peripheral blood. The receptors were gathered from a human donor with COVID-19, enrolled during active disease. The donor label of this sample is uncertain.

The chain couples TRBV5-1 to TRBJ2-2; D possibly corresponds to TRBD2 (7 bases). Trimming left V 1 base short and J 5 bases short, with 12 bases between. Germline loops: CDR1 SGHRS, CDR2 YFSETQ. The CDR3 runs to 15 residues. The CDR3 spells CASSLTGGQTGELFF. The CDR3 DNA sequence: TGCGCCAGCAGCTTGACCGGGGGGCAGACCGGGGAGCTGTTTTTT.

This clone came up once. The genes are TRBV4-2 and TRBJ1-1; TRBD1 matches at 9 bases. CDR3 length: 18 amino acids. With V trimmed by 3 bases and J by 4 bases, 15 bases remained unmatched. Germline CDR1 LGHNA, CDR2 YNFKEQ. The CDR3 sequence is CASSQGTGQGPLGTEAFF. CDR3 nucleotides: TGTGCCAGCAGCCAGGGCACCGGACAGGGGCCCCTGGGCACTGAAGCTTTCTTT.

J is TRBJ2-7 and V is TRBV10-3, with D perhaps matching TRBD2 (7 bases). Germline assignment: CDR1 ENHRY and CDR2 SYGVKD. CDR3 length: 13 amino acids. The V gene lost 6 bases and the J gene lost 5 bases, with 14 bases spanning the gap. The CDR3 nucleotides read TGTGCCATCAGAAGGGGGGGGGCGGACGAGCAGTACTTC. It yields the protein CAIRRGGADEQYF.